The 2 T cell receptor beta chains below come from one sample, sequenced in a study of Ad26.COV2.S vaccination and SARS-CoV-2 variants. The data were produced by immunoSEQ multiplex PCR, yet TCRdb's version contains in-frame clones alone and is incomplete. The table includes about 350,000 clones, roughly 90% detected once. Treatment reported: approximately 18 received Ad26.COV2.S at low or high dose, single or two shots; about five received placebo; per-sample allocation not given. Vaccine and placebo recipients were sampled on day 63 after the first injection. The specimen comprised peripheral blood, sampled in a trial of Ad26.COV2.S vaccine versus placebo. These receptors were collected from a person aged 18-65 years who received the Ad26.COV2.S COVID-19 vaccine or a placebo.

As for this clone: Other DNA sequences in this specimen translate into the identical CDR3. The CDR3 region has the DNA TGCGCCAGCAGCCCTGGTGGCTACGAGCAGTACTTC. Encoded protein: CASSPGGYEQYF. The chain has TRBV4-3 and TRBJ2-7; D gene unclear. The CDR3 length is 12 residues. Trimming removed 4 bases from V and 3 bases from J, with 7 bases in between. Germline V gives CDR1 LGHNA, CDR2 YSLEER.

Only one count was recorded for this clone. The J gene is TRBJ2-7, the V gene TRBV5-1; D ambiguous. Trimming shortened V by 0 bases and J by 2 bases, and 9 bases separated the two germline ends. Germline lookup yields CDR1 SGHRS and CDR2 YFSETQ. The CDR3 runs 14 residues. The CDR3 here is CASSLAAWTYEQYF. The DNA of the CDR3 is TGCGCCAGCAGCTTGGCCGCTTGGACCTACGAGCAGTACTTC.